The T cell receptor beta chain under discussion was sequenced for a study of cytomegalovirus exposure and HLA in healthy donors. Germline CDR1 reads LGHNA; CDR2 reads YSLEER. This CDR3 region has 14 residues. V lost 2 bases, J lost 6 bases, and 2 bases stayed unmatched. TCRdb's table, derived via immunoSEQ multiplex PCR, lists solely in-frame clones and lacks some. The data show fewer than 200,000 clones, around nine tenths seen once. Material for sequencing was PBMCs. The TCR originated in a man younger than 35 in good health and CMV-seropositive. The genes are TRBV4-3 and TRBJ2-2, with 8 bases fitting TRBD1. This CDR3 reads CASSQQGAAGELFF. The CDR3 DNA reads TGCGCCAGCAGCCAACAGGGGGCGGCCGGGGAGCTGTTTTTT.